The 26 T cell receptor beta chains reported below all come from one sample, sequenced in a study of cytomegalovirus exposure and HLA in healthy donors. PCR employed 60 Vbeta and 13 Jbeta primers. Clones were sequenced by immunoSEQ multiplex PCR, and TCRdb holds only the in-frame ones, with some missing. The sample holds about 170,000 clones, around 84% seen once. The sequencing sample was made of PBMCs. The receptors here all came from a man aged 30 to 45 in good health and CMV-seropositive.

The chain couples TRBV7-8 to TRBJ2-5; D is undetermined. The length of the CDR3 is 16 residues. Deletions cut 5 bases from V and 6 bases from J, with 22 bases between. Germline CDR1 reads SGHVS; CDR2 reads FQNEAQ. As DNA, the CDR3 is TGTGCCAGCAGCCCCGTAAGACTGGGTCCGGCCAAGACCCAGTACTTC. Amino acids: CASSPVRLGPAKTQYF.

The J gene is TRBJ2-1, the V gene TRBV5-4; D is undetermined. CDR1 and CDR2 from the germline V gene are SGHNT and YYREEE (reference sequence). V lost 0 bases to trimming and J lost 2 bases, with 6 bases between them. The CDR3 is 14 amino acids. CDR3 nucleotides: TGTGCCAGCAGCTTGGATGCTACCTACAATGAGCAGTTCTTC. Translation: CASSLDATYNEQFF.

The CDR3 region is CASSEVTLTDTQYF. Written as DNA, the CDR3 is TGTGCCAGCAGTGAAGTGACACTCACAGATACGCAGTATTTT. The chain recombines TRBV6-1 with TRBJ2-3; unclear D gene. This CDR3 region has 14 residues. Trimming shortened V by 1 base and J by 2 bases, and 7 bases separated the two germline ends. Germline V gives CDR1 MNHNS, CDR2 SASEGT.

With respect to this clone: The junction differs from germline at one of its ends, possibly a read error. J is TRBJ2-7 and V is TRBV7-8; 9 bases map to TRBD2. CDR1 is SGHVS, CDR2 FQNEAQ, per germline. There are 16 residues in the CDR3. Here the CDR3 DNA reads TGTGCCAGCAGCCTAGCGGCTAGCGGGGCTTCCTACGAGCAGTACTTC. Translating gives CASSLAASGASYEQYF.

The chain has TRBV6-5 and TRBJ2-5; D perhaps matches TRBD1 (5 bases). Germline V gene sequence: CDR1 MNHEY, CDR2 SVGAGI. The CDR3 runs 14 residues. Trimming cost V 8 bases and J 5 bases, with 18 bases left between them. The CDR3 coding sequence is TGTGCCAGCGGGGCGCGAGGATGGTTTGAGACCCAGTACTTC. This sequence encodes CASGARGWFETQYF.

The gene calls are TRBV5-1 and TRBJ1-3; D might be TRBD1 (6 bases). Germline V gene sequence: CDR1 SGHRS, CDR2 YFSETQ. The V end lost 4 bases, the J end lost 4 bases, and 9 bases lay between the germline ends. The CDR3 length is 13 residues. The CDR3 protein is CASSQGRGNTIYF. Here the CDR3 DNA reads TGCGCCAGCAGCCAGGGGCGCGGAAACACCATATATTTT. The complete variable domain, with remaining parts taken from reference TRBV5-1 and TRBJ1-3, reads KAGVTQTPRYLIKTRGQQVTLSCSPISGHRSVSWYQQTPGQGLQFLFEYFSETQRNKGNFPGRFSGRQFSNSRSEMNVSTLELGDSALYLCASSQGRGNTIYFGEGSWLTVV.

Regarding this clone: Its ends do not fully match the called genes, so a read error is possible. CDR3 DNA sequence: TGTTCCAGCAGCTTAGTCGGGAGGCACAATGAGCAGTTCTTC. Its translation is CSSSLVGRHNEQFF. The V and J genes are TRBV7-9 and TRBJ2-1; 7 positions agree with TRBD2. Germline CDR1 reads SEHNR; CDR2 reads FQNEAQ (reference sequence). This CDR3 contains 14 residues.

The chain employs TRBV27 and TRBJ2-3; D not certain. This CDR3 spans 13 amino acids. Trimming removed 5 bases at V and 0 bases at J, with 6 bases between. Germline CDR1 reads MNHEY; CDR2 reads SMNVEV (reference sequence). The DNA for the CDR3 is TGTGCCAGCAGTCGCCGGAGCACAGATACGCAGTATTTT. Amino acids: CASSRRSTDTQYF.

On this clone itself: At the DNA level, this CDR3 is encoded by other sequences in the same sample as well. This chain uses TRBV5-1 with TRBJ2-2; 8 nucleotides agree with TRBD1. J was trimmed by 0 bases and V by 0 bases; bases with no gene match: 1. Looked up from germline, CDR1 is SGHRS and CDR2 is YFSETQ. The CDR3 is made up of 16 amino acids. CDR3 region: CASSLETGANTGELFF. Here the CDR3 DNA reads TGCGCCAGCAGCTTGGAGACAGGGGCGAACACCGGGGAGCTGTTTTTT. Complete variable domain (other parts from reference TRBV5-1 and TRBJ2-2): KAGVTQTPRYLIKTRGQQVTLSCSPISGHRSVSWYQQTPGQGLQFLFEYFSETQRNKGNFPGRFSGRQFSNSRSEMNVSTLELGDSALYLCASSLETGANTGELFFGEGSRLTVL.

This rearrangement joins TRBV12-5 to TRBJ2-7, with D perhaps matching TRBD1 (5 bases). This CDR3 region has 14 residues. V was clipped by 1 base and J by 5 bases, with 12 bases between them. CDR1 and CDR2 (germline): LGHNT, FRNRAP. The CDR3 bases are TGTGCTAGTGGTTTGGGGGCAGGGATCCACGAGCAGTACTTC. It translates to CASGLGAGIHEQYF.

The chain couples TRBV19 to TRBJ2-2; D may be TRBD2 (5 bases). Germline V gene lookup returns CDR1 LNHDA and CDR2 SQIVND (reference sequence). Trimming took 1 base from V and 1 from J, leaving 10 bases between them. This CDR3 is 16 amino acids long. The CDR3 bases are TGTGCCAGTAGTATAGGATGGGCGGGGAACACCGGGGAGCTGTTTTTT. Translated: CASSIGWAGNTGELFF.

The rearrangement links TRBV7-9 to TRBJ1-4; D gene unclear. The CDR3 loop spans 15 amino acids. V lost 5 bases, J lost 5 bases, and 15 bases lay in between. Germline CDR1 reads SEHNR; CDR2 reads FQNEAQ (reference sequence). This chain's CDR3 is CASSPPTGRNEKLFF. In DNA, the CDR3 is TGTGCCAGCAGCCCACCCACTGGGAGGAATGAAAAACTGTTTTTT.

The chain employs TRBV4-2 and TRBJ1-5; weak D call: TRBD1 (6 bases). The CDR3 consists of 14 residues. Trimming pared 0 bases from V and 5 bases from J, leaving 8 bases between. Germline lookup yields CDR1 LGHNA and CDR2 YNFKEQ. CDR3 residues: CASSQDEGDQPQHF. CDR3 sequence (DNA): TGTGCCAGCAGCCAAGATGAGGGGGATCAGCCCCAGCATTTT.

This chain links TRBV10-2 with TRBJ2-7, with 10 bases identical to TRBD1. The J segment lost 2 bases and the V segment lost 4 bases, leaving 5 bases of the junction unmatched. The length of the CDR3 is 15 residues. The germline gives CDR1 WSHSY, CDR2 SAAADI. The CDR3 here is CASSGRDRGAYEQYF. In DNA, the CDR3 is TGCGCCAGCAGTGGCCGGGACAGGGGAGCCTACGAGCAGTACTTC.

This sequence joins TRBV7-8 and TRBJ2-2; 7 nucleotides align to TRBD1. With 5 bases clipped from V and 5 bases from J, the junction kept 5 bases outside the gene matches. Per the germline V gene, CDR1 is SGHVS and CDR2 is FQNEAQ. The CDR3 extends over 14 amino acids. This chain's CDR3 is CASSRQGWTGELFF. CDR3 DNA sequence: TGTGCCAGCAGCCGACAGGGTTGGACCGGGGAGCTGTTTTTT.

This clone has more than one count but fewer than ten. V and J are TRBV4-3 and TRBJ1-2; tentatively, D is TRBD1 (5 bases). CDR1 is LGHNA and CDR2 is YSLEER in the germline V gene. The CDR3 loop spans 13 amino acids. Trimming took 1 base from V and 8 from J, leaving 11 bases between them. DNA of the CDR3: TGCGCCAGCAGCCAAGCCCTCGCAGGGGGCTACACCTTC. Residues: CASSQALAGGYTF.

The chain employs TRBV7-9 and TRBJ2-1, with D possibly being TRBD2 (6 bases). V dropped 9 bases and J dropped 4 bases, with 19 bases sitting between them. CDR3 length: 15 residues. CDR1 is SEHNR and CDR2 is FQNEAQ in the germline V gene (reference sequence). The CDR3, as DNA: TGTGCCAGTAAAAGGGGAGGTAATCCATACAATGAGCAGTTCTTC. It encodes CASKRGGNPYNEQFF.

The gene calls are TRBV30 and TRBJ2-7, with TRBD1 identical over 7 bases. Per germline, CDR1 GTSNPN and CDR2 SVGIG (reference sequence). Trimming removed 4 bases from V and 3 bases from J; junction bases left unmatched: 12. The CDR3 is 15 amino acids. The CDR3 DNA is TGTGCCTGGACCCGATTTGGGGGACAGAACTACGAGCAGTACGTC. It yields the protein CAWTRFGGQNYEQYV.

The chain employs TRBV6-5 and TRBJ2-1, with D maybe TRBD2 (6 bases). Trimming cost V 1 base and J 8 bases, with 15 bases left between them. CDR1 and CDR2 (germline): MNHEY, SVGAGI. This CDR3 region has 15 residues. CDR3 bases: TGTGCCAGCAGTTACTGGGCCGTGGGGGGATATGAGCAGTTCTTC. Protein sequence: CASSYWAVGGYEQFF.

This rearrangement joins TRBV2 to TRBJ2-1; TRBD2 might be the D (5 bases). In germline, CDR1 is SNHLY, CDR2 FYNNEI. The ends were cut back, 6 bases at V and 7 bases at J, with 10 bases in the middle. The CDR3 runs 12 residues. The CDR3 is CASRKGGNEQFF. CDR3 nucleotide sequence: TGTGCCAGCAGGAAGGGCGGGAATGAGCAGTTCTTC.

Only a few counts were recorded for this clone. The V gene is TRBV7-9, the J gene TRBJ2-7; 7 positions match TRBD1. The germline gives CDR1 SEHNR, CDR2 FQNEAQ (reference sequence). CDR3 length equals 12 residues. CDR3 sequence: CSSSLQGREQYV. CDR3 coding DNA: TGTTCCAGCAGCTTACAGGGGCGCGAGCAGTACGTC.

The chain recombines TRBV18 with TRBJ2-7; possibly TRBD1 for D (5 bases). Germline CDR1 KGHSH, CDR2 LQKENI. The V and J ends lost 5 bases and 2 bases respectively, with 10 bases between them. The CDR3 covers 13 residues. The DNA for the CDR3 is TGTGCCAGCTCAGAACAGGTGGCCTACGAGCAGTACGTC. Protein: CASSEQVAYEQYV.

The chain uses TRBV12-5 and TRBJ2-5, with 7 bases identical to TRBD2. CDR1 and CDR2 (germline): LGHNT, FRNRAP. Trimming at V came to 6 bases and at J to 4 bases, leaving 5 bases not matched to a gene. CDR3 length: 13 amino acids. The CDR3 DNA sequence: TGTGCTAGTGGCCAGTGGGGGGGAGAGACCCAGTACTTC. Translation: CASGQWGGETQYF.

The chain joins TRBV18 to TRBJ1-1; D uncertain. The CDR3 runs 15 residues. With 2 bases removed from V and 4 bases from J, the gap between germline ends came to 14 bases. Germline-derived CDR1 and CDR2 are KGHSH and LQKENI. The CDR3 bases are TGTGCCAGCTCACCAGAGACCCGGGTGTTCACTGAAGCTTTCTTT. Its translation is CASSPETRVFTEAFF.

CDR3 sequence: CASSYSGENTGELFF. CDR3 in DNA: TGTGCCAGCAGTTACTCGGGAGAAAATACCGGGGAGCTGTTTTTT. The rearrangement uses TRBV6-5 and TRBJ2-2; D is possibly TRBD2 (5 bases). This CDR3 comprises 15 residues. The ends were cut back, 0 bases at V and 5 bases at J, with 10 bases in the middle. The germline V gene has CDR1 MNHEY and CDR2 SVGAGI.

The chain recombines TRBV6-1 with TRBJ1-1; D is undetermined. This CDR3 has 15 residues. V was pared by 4 bases and J by 5 bases, with 17 bases between. Per germline, CDR1 MNHNS and CDR2 SASEGT. The CDR3 nucleotides read TGTGCCAGCAGTGCACCCTCAAAGGGAGCTACTGAAGCTTTCTTT. The encoded protein is CASSAPSKGATEAFF.